The sample holds many counts of the clone carrying this TCR beta chain. The antigen remains undetermined. Looked up from germline, CDR1 is SGHRS and CDR2 is YFSETQ. The CDR3 totals 15 residues. Trimming shortened V by 1 base and J by 4 bases, and 14 bases separated the two germline ends. Researchers turned away patients with other autoimmune diseases, uncontrolled infections, pregnancy or lactation. The entry originates in a study of Graves' ophthalmopathy and Graves' hyperthyroidism. About the research overall: The study drew peripheral blood at initial diagnosis, before any treatment. Study-wide points: Most thyroid clonotypes expanded beyond 0.001 frequency were also found in blood. With about 71% sensitivity and approximately 72% specificity, the model predicted ophthalmopathy progression.

The authors amplified TCR beta CDR3 regions from RNA transcripts. HTBI primers primed a first-round RT-PCR, and a second-round multiplex PCR followed. TCRdb redid the calling of the multiplex PCR reads with MiXCR, one entry per CDR3 protein. The table shows 500,000 to 800,000 distinct CDR3 sequences, with over 40% occurring only once. This clonotype originated in an adult man with Graves' ophthalmopathy. Sequenced: peripheral blood. This chain uses TRBV5-1 with TRBJ2-5, with a possible D match to TRBD2 (7 bases). CDR3 sequence: CASSLFSGGGETQYF. The CDR3 DNA reads as TGCGCCAGCAGCTTGTTCTCGGGGGGCGGAGAGACCCAGTACTTC.